The count of the clone carrying this T cell receptor beta chain is one. This entry belongs to a study of blood T cell repertoires in COVID-19. On the study more broadly: Samples came from the United States, Italy and Spain, spanning acute and convalescent COVID-19. Nucleic acid was either cDNA or gDNA, and it came from T cells, B-cell-depleted T cells, or PBMCs.

Libraries were prepared by immunoSEQ multiplex PCR; TCRdb keeps only in-frame clonotypes and omits some of them. The sample comprises about 250,000 clones, just over 85% of which are singletons, and over 1.5% rests with the top ten. Everyone who took part was 18 to 89 years old, and they came from roughly 25 US areas. Either two negative PCRs, clearance, or symptom resolution qualified Cohort 3 donors as recovered. The CDR3 extends over 17 amino acids. Trimming pared 2 bases from V and 4 bases from J, leaving 20 bases between. The V gene's germline CDR1 is MGHDK and CDR2 SYGVNS. Material: PBMCs or T cells enriched from blood (not recorded which). The chain employs TRBV25-1 and TRBJ1-2, with no clear D. This receptor was identified in a man aged 35-49 years who had recovered from COVID-19. DNA of the CDR3: TGTGCCAGCAGTGAAGCTCTGAGCGGGGTCGGAGTCTATGGCTACACCTTC. Amino acid sequence: CASSEALSGVGVYGYTF.